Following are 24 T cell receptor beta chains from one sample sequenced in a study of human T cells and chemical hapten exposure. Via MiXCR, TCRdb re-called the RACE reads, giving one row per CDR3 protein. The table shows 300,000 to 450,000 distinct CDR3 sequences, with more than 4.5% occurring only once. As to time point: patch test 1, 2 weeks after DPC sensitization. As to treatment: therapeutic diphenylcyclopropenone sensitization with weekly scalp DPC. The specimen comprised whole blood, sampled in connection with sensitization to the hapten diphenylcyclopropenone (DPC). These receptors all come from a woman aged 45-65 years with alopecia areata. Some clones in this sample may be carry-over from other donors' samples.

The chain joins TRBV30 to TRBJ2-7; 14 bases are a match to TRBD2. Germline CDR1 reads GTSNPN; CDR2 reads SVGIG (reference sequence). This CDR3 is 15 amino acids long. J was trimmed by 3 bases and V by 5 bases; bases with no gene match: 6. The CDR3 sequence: CAWDPGTSGSYEQYF. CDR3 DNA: TGTGCCTGGGATCCTGGGACTAGCGGGAGCTACGAGCAGTACTTC.

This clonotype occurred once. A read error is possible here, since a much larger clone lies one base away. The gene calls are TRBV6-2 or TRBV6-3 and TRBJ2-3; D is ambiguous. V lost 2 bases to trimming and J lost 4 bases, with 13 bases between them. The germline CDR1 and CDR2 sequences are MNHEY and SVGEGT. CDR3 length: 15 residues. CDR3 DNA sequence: TGTGCCAGCAGTTACACGAGGCTAGTGCCAGATACGCAGTATTTT. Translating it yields CASSYTRLVPDTQYF.

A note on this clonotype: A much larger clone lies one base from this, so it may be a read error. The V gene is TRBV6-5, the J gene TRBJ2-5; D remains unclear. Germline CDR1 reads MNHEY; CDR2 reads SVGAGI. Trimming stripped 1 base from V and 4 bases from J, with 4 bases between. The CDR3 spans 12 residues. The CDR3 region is CASSYWGETQYF. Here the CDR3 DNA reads TGTGCCAGCAGTTACTGGGGAGAGACCCAGTACTTC.

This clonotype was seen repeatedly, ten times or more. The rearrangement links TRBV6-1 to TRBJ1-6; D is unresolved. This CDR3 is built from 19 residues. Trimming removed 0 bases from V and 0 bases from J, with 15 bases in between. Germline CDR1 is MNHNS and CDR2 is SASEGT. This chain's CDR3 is CASSEAGLFASSYNSPLHF. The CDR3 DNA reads TGTGCCAGCAGTGAAGCGGGCCTATTCGCGAGCTCCTATAATTCACCCCTCCACTTT.

CDR3 amino acids: CASTRTQETQYF. CDR3 sequence (DNA): TGTGCCAGCACACGGACCCAAGAGACCCAGTACTTC. The chain combines TRBV12-3 or TRBV12-4 with TRBJ2-5; D gene ambiguous. The CDR3 extends over 12 amino acids. V was shortened by 7 bases and J by 1 base, with 7 bases between the two germline ends.

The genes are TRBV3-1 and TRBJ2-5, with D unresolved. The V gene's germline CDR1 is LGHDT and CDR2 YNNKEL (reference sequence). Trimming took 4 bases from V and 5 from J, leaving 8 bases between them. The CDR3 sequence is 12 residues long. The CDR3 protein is CASSPESETQYF. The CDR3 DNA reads TGTGCCAGCAGCCCAGAATCTGAGACCCAGTACTTC.

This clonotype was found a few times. The CDR3 sequence is CAGQGRDYGYTF. The CDR3 DNA is TGCGCTGGACAGGGGAGGGACTATGGCTACACCTTC. V gene TRBV29-1 combines with J gene TRBJ1-2, with 9 bases aligning to TRBD1. Germline V gives CDR1 SQVTM, CDR2 ANQGSEA. The CDR3 totals 12 residues.

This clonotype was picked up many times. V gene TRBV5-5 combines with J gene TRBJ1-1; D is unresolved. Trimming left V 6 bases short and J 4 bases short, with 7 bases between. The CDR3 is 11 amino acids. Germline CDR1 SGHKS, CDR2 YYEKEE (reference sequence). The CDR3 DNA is TGTGCCAGCATCCGGGGCACTGAAGCTTTCTTT. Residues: CASIRGTEAFF.

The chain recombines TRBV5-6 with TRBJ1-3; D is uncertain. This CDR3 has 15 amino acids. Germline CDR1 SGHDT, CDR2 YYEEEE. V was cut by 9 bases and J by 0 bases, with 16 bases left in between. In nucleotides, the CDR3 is TGTGCCACCACGACAAGGAGTAGCTCTGGAAACACCATATATTTT. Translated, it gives CATTTRSSSGNTIYF. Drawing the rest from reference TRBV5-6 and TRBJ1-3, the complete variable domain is DAGVTQSPTHLIKTRGQQVTLRCSPKSGHDTVSWYQQALGQGPQFIFQYYEEEERQRGNFPDRFSGHQFPNYSSELNVNALLLGDSALYLCATTTRSSSGNTIYFGEGSWLTVV.

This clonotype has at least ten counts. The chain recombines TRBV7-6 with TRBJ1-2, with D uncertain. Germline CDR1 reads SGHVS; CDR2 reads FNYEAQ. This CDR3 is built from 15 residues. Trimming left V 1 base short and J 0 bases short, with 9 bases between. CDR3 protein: CASSLGDPANYGYTF. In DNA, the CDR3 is TGTGCCAGCAGCTTAGGGGATCCGGCTAACTATGGCTACACCTTC.

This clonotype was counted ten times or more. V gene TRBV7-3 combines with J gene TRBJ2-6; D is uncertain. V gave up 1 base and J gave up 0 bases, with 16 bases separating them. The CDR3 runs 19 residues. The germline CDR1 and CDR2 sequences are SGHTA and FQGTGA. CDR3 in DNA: TGTGCCAGCAGCTTAAAGTGGGCAGGTCCCCGCTCTGGGGCCAACGTCCTGACTTTC. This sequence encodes CASSLKWAGPRSGANVLTF.

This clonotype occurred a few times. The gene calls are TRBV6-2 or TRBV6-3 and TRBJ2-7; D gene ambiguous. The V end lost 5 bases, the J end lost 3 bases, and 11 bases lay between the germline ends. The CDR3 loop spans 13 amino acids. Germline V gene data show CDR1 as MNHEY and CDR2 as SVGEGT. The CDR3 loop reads CASSRTALYEQYF. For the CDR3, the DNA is TGTGCCAGCAGTCGGACGGCCCTCTACGAGCAGTACTTC.

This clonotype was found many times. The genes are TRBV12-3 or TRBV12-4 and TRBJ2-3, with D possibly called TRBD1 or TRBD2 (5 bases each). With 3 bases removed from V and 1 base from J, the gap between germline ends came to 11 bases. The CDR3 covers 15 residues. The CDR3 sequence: CASSLGVQGTDTQYF. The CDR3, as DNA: TGTGCCAGCAGTTTGGGGGTTCAGGGCACAGATACGCAGTATTTT.

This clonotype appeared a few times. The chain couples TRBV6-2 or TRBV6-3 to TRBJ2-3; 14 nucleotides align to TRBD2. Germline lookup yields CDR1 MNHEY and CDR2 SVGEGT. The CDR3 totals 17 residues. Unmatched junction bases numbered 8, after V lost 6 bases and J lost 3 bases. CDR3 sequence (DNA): TGTGCCAGCAGCTCCGGGACTAGCGGGAGAAAAACAGATACGCAGTATTTT. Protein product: CASSSGTSGRKTDTQYF.

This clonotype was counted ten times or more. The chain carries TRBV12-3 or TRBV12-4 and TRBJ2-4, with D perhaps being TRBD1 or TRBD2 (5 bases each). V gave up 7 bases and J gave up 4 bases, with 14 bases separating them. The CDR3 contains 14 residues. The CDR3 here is CASTPTGRKNIQYF. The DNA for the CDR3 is TGTGCCAGCACCCCGACGGGACGGAAAAACATTCAGTACTTC.

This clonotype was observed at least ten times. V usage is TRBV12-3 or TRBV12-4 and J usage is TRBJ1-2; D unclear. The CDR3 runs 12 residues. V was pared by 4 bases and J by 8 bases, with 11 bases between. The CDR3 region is CASSSGAVGYTF. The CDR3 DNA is TGTGCCAGCAGTTCAGGAGCCGTGGGCTACACCTTC.

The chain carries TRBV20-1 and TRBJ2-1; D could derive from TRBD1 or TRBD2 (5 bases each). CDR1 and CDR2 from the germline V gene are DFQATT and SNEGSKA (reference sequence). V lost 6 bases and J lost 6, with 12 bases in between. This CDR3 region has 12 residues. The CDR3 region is CSAMGVSNEQFF. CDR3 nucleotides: TGCAGTGCCATGGGGGTGAGCAATGAGCAGTTCTTC.

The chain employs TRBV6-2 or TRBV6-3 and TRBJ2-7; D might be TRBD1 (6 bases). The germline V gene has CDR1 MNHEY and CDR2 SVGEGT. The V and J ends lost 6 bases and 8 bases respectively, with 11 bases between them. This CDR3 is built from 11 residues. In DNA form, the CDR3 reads TGTGCCAGCAGCGTTACAGGGAAGCAGTACTTC. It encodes CASSVTGKQYF.

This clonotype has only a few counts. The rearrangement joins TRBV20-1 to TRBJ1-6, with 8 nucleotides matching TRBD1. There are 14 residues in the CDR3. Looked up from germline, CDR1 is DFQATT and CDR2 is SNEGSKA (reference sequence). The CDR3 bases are TGCAGCGCGACAGGGGCCGAGTATAATTCACCCCTCCACTTT. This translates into CSATGAEYNSPLHF.

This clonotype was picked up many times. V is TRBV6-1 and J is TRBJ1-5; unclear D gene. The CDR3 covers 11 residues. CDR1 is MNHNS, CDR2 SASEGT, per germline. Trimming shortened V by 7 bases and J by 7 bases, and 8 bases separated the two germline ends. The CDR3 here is CASKDLQPQHF. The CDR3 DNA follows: TGTGCCAGCAAGGACCTGCAGCCCCAGCATTTT.

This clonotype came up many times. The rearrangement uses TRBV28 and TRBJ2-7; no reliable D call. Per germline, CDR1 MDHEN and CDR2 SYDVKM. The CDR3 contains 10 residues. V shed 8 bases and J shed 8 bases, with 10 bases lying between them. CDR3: CASGLSQQYF. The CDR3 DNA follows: TGTGCCAGCGGCCTGTCTCAGCAGTACTTC.

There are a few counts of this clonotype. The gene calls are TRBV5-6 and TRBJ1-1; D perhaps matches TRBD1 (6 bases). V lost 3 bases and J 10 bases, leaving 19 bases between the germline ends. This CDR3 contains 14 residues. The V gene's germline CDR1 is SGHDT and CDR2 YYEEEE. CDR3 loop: CASSSTGSLGGAFF. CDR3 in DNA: TGTGCCAGCAGCTCTACAGGGAGTTTAGGGGGAGCTTTCTTT.

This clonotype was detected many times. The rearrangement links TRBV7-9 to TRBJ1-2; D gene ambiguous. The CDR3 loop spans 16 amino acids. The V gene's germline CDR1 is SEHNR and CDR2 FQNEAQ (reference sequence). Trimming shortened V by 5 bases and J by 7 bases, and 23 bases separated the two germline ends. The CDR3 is CASSHEGLLRIVGYTF. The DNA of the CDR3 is TGTGCCAGCAGCCACGAAGGACTTTTAAGGATAGTTGGCTACACCTTC. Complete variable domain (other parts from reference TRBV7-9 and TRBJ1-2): DTGVSQNPRHKITKRGQNVTFRCDPISEHNRLYWYRQTLGQGPEFLTYFQNEAQLEKSRLLSDRFSAERPKGSFSTLEIQRTEQGDSAMYLCASSHEGLLRIVGYTFGSGTRLTVV.

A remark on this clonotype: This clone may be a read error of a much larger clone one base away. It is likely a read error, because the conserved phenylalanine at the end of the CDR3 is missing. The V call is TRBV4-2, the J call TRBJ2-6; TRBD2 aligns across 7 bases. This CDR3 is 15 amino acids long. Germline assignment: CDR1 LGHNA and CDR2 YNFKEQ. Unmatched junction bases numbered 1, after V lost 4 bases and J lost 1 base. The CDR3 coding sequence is TGTGCCAGCAGCCCGGGGGGTTCTGGGGCCAACGTCCTGACTCTC. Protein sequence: CASSPGGSGANVLTL.